This T cell receptor beta chain is from a study of cytomegalovirus exposure and HLA in healthy donors. Study-wide background: Earlier, 100 million to 130 million unique TCR beta sequences were recovered from approximately 180 million T cells by an analysis.

Note on this clone: What it binds is unknown.

The study ran its PCR with 60 Vbeta and 13 Jbeta primers. Profiling relied on immunoSEQ multiplex PCR, and the TCRdb table lists in-frame clones only, not all of them. The table includes around 130,000 clones, approximately 84% detected once. Germline CDR1 is MNHEY and CDR2 is SVGAGI. This CDR3 is built from 14 residues. Trimming stripped 0 bases from V and 0 bases from J, with 3 bases between. Study outcomes and limitations: V- and J-gene trimming in TCR beta was tied to a missense DCLRE1C variant by an analysis performed later. Earlier analysis found most TCR beta V segments productive about 87% or about 30% of the time.

This chain joins TRBV6-5 and TRBJ1-5; D ambiguous. The sequence derives from a woman aged 18 to 35 in good health and CMV-seronegative. Sequenced sample: PBMCs. This CDR3 is CASSYSSSNQPQHF. The CDR3 DNA reads as TGTGCCAGCAGTTACTCGAGTAGCAATCAGCCCCAGCATTTT.